A selection of T cell receptor beta chains follows, all from one sample in a study of blood T cell repertoires in COVID-19. Sequencing used immunoSEQ multiplex PCR; TCRdb keeps in-frame clones, though not all of them. In the table there are roughly 300,000 clones, 80% to 95% of which are singletons. Material: PBMCs or T cells enriched from blood (not recorded which). The receptors here all came from a woman aged 30 to 39 who had recovered from COVID-19. Each CDR3 is given with its conserved first and last residue. D genes are given only for firm matches. Where a row states a size, it is once, few, many or the class of an expanded clone; other rows omit it.

D gene: -; V gene: TRBV4-1; clone size: -; J gene: TRBJ1-2; CDR3 protein: CASSTHQGYDGYTF; CDR3 DNA: TGCGCCAGCAGCACCCATCAGGGGTACGATGGCTACACCTTC
D gene: -; V gene: TRBV30; clone size: -; J gene: TRBJ1-2; CDR3 protein: CAWSYNSFNYGYTF; CDR3 DNA: TGTGCCTGGAGTTATAACAGCTTTAACTATGGCTACACCTTC
D gene: -; V gene: TRBV7-2; clone size: -; J gene: TRBJ2-2; CDR3 protein: CASSLRVNGELFF; CDR3 DNA: TGTGCCAGCAGCTTACGAGTTAACGGGGAGCTGTTTTTT
D gene: TRBD2; V gene: TRBV4-2; clone size: -; J gene: TRBJ2-2; CDR3 protein: CASSQERAGGNTGELFF; CDR3 DNA: TGTGCCAGCAGCCAAGAACGAGCGGGAGGGAACACCGGGGAGCTGTTTTTT
D gene: TRBD1; V gene: TRBV7-9; clone size: -; J gene: TRBJ1-5; CDR3 protein: CASSPDRGGNQPQHF; CDR3 DNA: TGTGCCAGCAGCCCAGACAGGGGGGGGAATCAGCCCCAGCATTTT
D gene: TRBD1; V gene: TRBV19; clone size: -; J gene: TRBJ1-5; CDR3 protein: CASTDRVHQPQHF; CDR3 DNA: TGTGCCAGTACGGACAGGGTCCATCAGCCCCAGCATTTT
D gene: TRBD1; V gene: TRBV19; clone size: -; J gene: TRBJ1-5; CDR3 protein: CATTGVKPQHF; CDR3 DNA: TGTGCCACAACAGGGGTAAAGCCCCAGCATTTT
D gene: TRBD1; V gene: TRBV6-1; clone size: once; J gene: TRBJ1-5; CDR3 protein: CASSEEGGQGNQPQHF; CDR3 DNA: TGTGCCAGCAGTGAAGAGGGGGGACAGGGCAATCAGCCCCAGCATTTT
D gene: -; V gene: TRBV2; clone size: -; J gene: TRBJ1-1; CDR3 protein: CASSEVHRATEAFF; CDR3 DNA: TGTGCCAGCAGTGAAGTTCACAGGGCCACTGAAGCTTTCTTT
D gene: TRBD1; V gene: TRBV18; clone size: -; J gene: TRBJ1-1; CDR3 protein: CASSPDRDTEAFF; CDR3 DNA: TGTGCCAGCTCACCCGACAGGGACACTGAAGCTTTCTTT
D gene: -; V gene: TRBV20-1; clone size: -; J gene: TRBJ2-7; CDR3 protein: CSASSRTDSYEQYF; CDR3 DNA: TGCAGTGCTAGTAGTCGGACAGACTCCTACGAGCAGTACTTC
D gene: -; V gene: TRBV7-3; clone size: -; J gene: TRBJ2-5; CDR3 protein: CASSLSGGLAINF; CDR3 DNA: TGTGCCAGCAGCTTAAGTGGTGGGTTAGCTATTAACTTC
D gene: TRBD2; V gene: TRBV4-1; clone size: -; J gene: TRBJ2-7; CDR3 protein: CASSRRLAGDGDYEQYF; CDR3 DNA: TGCGCCAGCAGCCGGAGACTAGCGGGAGATGGGGATTACGAGCAGTACTTC
D gene: TRBD2; V gene: TRBV5-6; clone size: once; J gene: TRBJ2-1; CDR3 protein: CASSLVSGRTGNEQFF; CDR3 DNA: TGTGCCAGCAGCTTGGTTAGCGGGAGAACGGGTAATGAGCAGTTCTTC
D gene: -; V gene: TRBV19; clone size: -; J gene: TRBJ1-2; CDR3 protein: CASSPQADGYTF; CDR3 DNA: TGTGCCAGTAGCCCACAGGCTGATGGCTACACCTTC
D gene: -; V gene: TRBV28; clone size: -; J gene: TRBJ2-7; CDR3 protein: CASSRIYEQYF; CDR3 DNA: TGTGCCAGCAGCAGGATCTACGAGCAGTACTTC
D gene: TRBD1; V gene: TRBV4-3; clone size: -; J gene: TRBJ1-1; CDR3 protein: CASSHNPGQGNTEAFF; CDR3 DNA: TGCGCCAGCAGCCATAACCCGGGACAGGGTAACACTGAAGCTTTCTTT
D gene: -; V gene: TRBV15; clone size: -; J gene: TRBJ2-7; CDR3 protein: CATSRDYQANYEQYF; CDR3 DNA: TGTGCCACCAGCAGAGATTATCAAGCAAACTACGAGCAGTACTTC
D gene: -; V gene: TRBV6-4; clone size: -; J gene: TRBJ1-5; CDR3 protein: CASSALMGAGQPQHF; CDR3 DNA: TGTGCCAGCAGTGCCCTAATGGGGGCAGGTCAGCCCCAGCATTTT
D gene: -; V gene: TRBV5-1; clone size: -; J gene: TRBJ1-1; CDR3 protein: CASSLEIQKNTEAFF; CDR3 DNA: TGCGCCAGCAGCTTGGAAATACAAAAGAACACTGAAGCTTTCTTT
D gene: TRBD2; V gene: TRBV2; clone size: -; J gene: TRBJ2-1; CDR3 protein: CASVRLAGVRQFF; CDR3 DNA: TGTGCCAGCGTAAGGCTAGCGGGAGTTCGGCAGTTCTTC
D gene: TRBD1; V gene: TRBV10-2; clone size: -; J gene: TRBJ1-6; CDR3 protein: CASRDLTGLSSYNSPLHF; CDR3 DNA: TGCGCCAGCAGGGATCTGACAGGGCTGAGCTCCTATAATTCACCCCTCCACTTT
D gene: -; V gene: TRBV19; clone size: -; J gene: TRBJ1-1; CDR3 protein: CASSITAGNTEAFF; CDR3 DNA: TGTGCCAGTAGTATCACCGCGGGGAACACTGAAGCTTTCTTT
D gene: -; V gene: TRBV7-2; clone size: once; J gene: TRBJ1-1; CDR3 protein: CASSPVVMNTEAFF; CDR3 DNA: TGTGCCAGCAGCCCAGTTGTGATGAACACTGAAGCTTTCTTT
D gene: -; V gene: TRBV11-1; clone size: -; J gene: TRBJ2-7; CDR3 protein: CASSLESYEQYF; CDR3 DNA: TGTGCCAGCAGCTTAGAATCGTACGAGCAGTACTTC
D gene: TRBD2; V gene: TRBV7-3; clone size: -; J gene: TRBJ2-3; CDR3 protein: CASSLWGLATDTQYF; CDR3 DNA: TGTGCCAGCAGCTTATGGGGACTAGCAACAGATACGCAGTATTTT
D gene: -; V gene: TRBV28; clone size: -; J gene: TRBJ1-4; CDR3 protein: CASSYDRSLFF; CDR3 DNA: TGTGCCAGCAGTTATGACAGGTCACTGTTTTTT
D gene: TRBD2; V gene: TRBV27; clone size: -; J gene: TRBJ2-5; CDR3 protein: CASSFWLAGVGETQYF; CDR3 DNA: TGTGCCAGCAGTTTTTGGCTAGCGGGAGTGGGAGAGACCCAGTACTTC
D gene: TRBD1; V gene: TRBV9; clone size: -; J gene: TRBJ2-5; CDR3 protein: CASSPGQAQETQYF; CDR3 DNA: TGTGCCAGCAGCCCCGGACAGGCCCAAGAGACCCAGTACTTC
D gene: TRBD1; V gene: TRBV19; clone size: once; J gene: TRBJ1-5; CDR3 protein: CASSRDRGKGNQPQHF; CDR3 DNA: TGTGCCAGTAGCCGGGACAGGGGCAAGGGCAATCAGCCCCAGCATTTT
D gene: TRBD1; V gene: TRBV15; clone size: -; J gene: TRBJ2-7; CDR3 protein: CATSRDRGQGASYEQYF; CDR3 DNA: TGTGCCACCAGCAGAGATCGGGGACAGGGGGCCTCCTACGAGCAGTACTTC
D gene: -; V gene: TRBV29-1; clone size: -; J gene: TRBJ2-7; CDR3 protein: CSVVRQGSTHEQYF; CDR3 DNA: TGCAGCGTTGTGCGGCAGGGGAGTACTCACGAGCAGTACTTC
D gene: TRBD1; V gene: TRBV5-1; clone size: -; J gene: TRBJ2-2; CDR3 protein: CASRTQGTANTGELFF; CDR3 DNA: TGCGCCAGCAGGACACAGGGGACGGCGAACACCGGGGAGCTGTTTTTT
D gene: -; V gene: TRBV6-2/TRBV6-3; clone size: -; J gene: TRBJ1-2; CDR3 protein: CASSYHAVLYGYTF; CDR3 DNA: TGTGCCAGCAGTTACCATGCGGTTCTCTATGGCTACACCTTC
D gene: TRBD2; V gene: TRBV19; clone size: -; J gene: TRBJ2-7; CDR3 protein: CASRRTSGRYDEQYF; CDR3 DNA: TGTGCCAGTAGGCGGACTAGCGGGAGATACGACGAGCAGTACTTC
D gene: TRBD1; V gene: TRBV27; clone size: -; J gene: TRBJ1-4; CDR3 protein: CASSWDSRKITNEKLFF; CDR3 DNA: TGTGCCAGCAGTTGGGACAGCCGCAAGATAACTAATGAAAAACTGTTTTTT
D gene: TRBD1; V gene: TRBV9; clone size: -; J gene: TRBJ2-3; CDR3 protein: CASSVGSGQGATDTQYF; CDR3 DNA: TGTGCCAGCAGCGTAGGTTCCGGACAGGGGGCGACAGATACGCAGTATTTT
D gene: -; V gene: TRBV7-9; clone size: few; J gene: TRBJ2-1; CDR3 protein: CASSFKDSWEQFF; CDR3 DNA: TGTGCCAGCAGCTTTAAAGACAGTTGGGAGCAGTTCTTC
D gene: TRBD1; V gene: TRBV6-4; clone size: -; J gene: TRBJ2-1; CDR3 protein: CASRRTGTGGYNEQFF; CDR3 DNA: TGTGCCAGCAGACGTACTGGGACAGGGGGATACAATGAGCAGTTCTTC
D gene: TRBD1; V gene: TRBV6-2/TRBV6-3; clone size: -; J gene: TRBJ2-5; CDR3 protein: CASSYSIQGSETQYF; CDR3 DNA: TGTGCCAGCAGTTACTCGATACAGGGGTCAGAGACCCAGTACTTC
D gene: TRBD1; V gene: TRBV19; clone size: once; J gene: TRBJ1-6; CDR3 protein: CASSLQGAYSPLHF; CDR3 DNA: TGTGCCAGTAGTCTACAGGGGGCCTATTCACCCCTCCACTTT
D gene: -; V gene: TRBV15; clone size: -; J gene: TRBJ2-1; CDR3 protein: CATSIRNRGAAYGDEQFF; CDR3 DNA: TGTGCCACCAGCATTAGAAATCGCGGCGCCGCGTACGGGGATGAGCAGTTCTTC
D gene: TRBD1; V gene: TRBV7-2; clone size: -; J gene: TRBJ1-2; CDR3 protein: CASSPRGGAGYGYTF; CDR3 DNA: TGTGCCAGCAGCCCACGAGGGGGCGCGGGCTATGGCTACACCTTC
D gene: -; V gene: TRBV28; clone size: -; J gene: TRBJ2-2; CDR3 protein: CASSSPTGLYTGELFF; CDR3 DNA: TGTGCCAGCAGTTCTCCTACAGGGTTGTACACCGGGGAGCTGTTTTTT
D gene: TRBD2; V gene: TRBV4-1; clone size: -; J gene: TRBJ2-2; CDR3 protein: CASSHPGGFTGELFF; CDR3 DNA: TGCGCCAGCAGCCATCCCGGGGGGTTCACCGGGGAGCTGTTTTTT
D gene: TRBD2; V gene: TRBV19; clone size: -; J gene: TRBJ2-1; CDR3 protein: CASSGGGTSGGHNEQFF; CDR3 DNA: TGTGCCAGTAGTGGGGGAGGGACTAGCGGGGGACACAATGAGCAGTTCTTC
D gene: TRBD1; V gene: TRBV6-6; clone size: -; J gene: TRBJ1-2; CDR3 protein: CASSRGQGLGANYGYTF; CDR3 DNA: TGTGCCAGCAGCCGAGGACAGGGGTTGGGAGCTAACTATGGCTACACCTTC
D gene: TRBD2; V gene: TRBV6-5; clone size: -; J gene: TRBJ2-1; CDR3 protein: CASTQGLAVNEQFF; CDR3 DNA: TGTGCCAGCACCCAGGGACTAGCGGTGAATGAGCAGTTCTTC
D gene: -; V gene: TRBV18; clone size: -; J gene: TRBJ1-2; CDR3 protein: CASSRGRDNYGYTF; CDR3 DNA: TGTGCCAGCTCACGAGGACGGGATAACTATGGCTACACCTTC
D gene: -; V gene: TRBV29-1; clone size: -; J gene: TRBJ1-3; CDR3 protein: CSVTGGNTIYF; CDR3 DNA: TGCAGCGTTACAGGGGGAAACACCATATATTTT
D gene: -; V gene: TRBV28; clone size: -; J gene: TRBJ1-1; CDR3 protein: CASSLDNRLNTEAFF; CDR3 DNA: TGTGCCAGCAGTTTAGACAACCGACTGAACACTGAAGCTTTCTTT
D gene: -; V gene: TRBV7-8; clone size: -; J gene: TRBJ2-3; CDR3 protein: CASSPEGLGGTDTQYF; CDR3 DNA: TGTGCCAGCAGCCCAGAAGGGTTGGGAGGAACAGATACGCAGTATTTT
D gene: TRBD2; V gene: TRBV7-2; clone size: -; J gene: TRBJ2-6; CDR3 protein: CASSLGGLATSGANVLTF; CDR3 DNA: TGTGCCAGCAGCTTAGGAGGACTAGCGACCTCTGGGGCCAACGTCCTGACTTTC